The T cell receptor beta chain described here comes from a study of CD8 T cells in Susac syndrome. Sequencing of TCR beta, carried out with a high-throughput approach, was applied to CD8+ and CD4+ T cells from the blood. The patients serving as multiple sclerosis controls were treatment-naive. They had stable or active relapsing-remitting disease and fulfilled revised McDonald criteria. Trimming cost V 0 bases and J 5 bases, with 17 bases left between them. This CDR3 is built from 17 residues. CDR1 and CDR2 (germline): SNHLY, FYNNEI. The RNA input was 0.5 to 1 ug, and it was reverse transcribed with random hexamers. An immunoSEQ multiplex PCR amplified TCR beta CDR3 over 54 Vbeta and 13 Jbeta. TCRdb ran MiXCR on the immunoSEQ multiplex PCR reads and lists one entry per CDR3 protein. The sample consists of approximately 68,000 distinct CDR3 sequences, around 96% of them appearing once.

Input material: CD8+ T cells from PBMCs. The TCR originated in a human donor with multiple sclerosis. The chain has TRBV2 and TRBJ2-1; D is unclear. The CDR3 loop reads CASSEALGFRHDNEQFF. The CDR3, as DNA: TGTGCCAGCAGTGAAGCGCTTGGGTTCCGACACGACAATGAGCAGTTCTTC.